These 16 T cell receptor beta chains were all obtained from the same sample, sequenced in a study of blood T cell repertoires in COVID-19. The repertoire was sequenced with immunoSEQ multiplex PCR; TCRdb's copy has only in-frame clones and lacks some. The table shows tens of thousands of clones, with about four fifths occurring only once. Source material: peripheral blood. The receptors come from a human donor in a cohort sampled during active COVID-19.

This chain joins TRBV7-2 and TRBJ1-3, with D uncertain. Deletions cut 5 bases from V and 2 bases from J, with 4 bases between. This CDR3 is 12 amino acids long. From germline, CDR1 is SGHTA and CDR2 FQGNSA. The CDR3 here is CASSEPGNTIYF. In nucleotides, the CDR3 is TGTGCCAGCAGCGAGCCTGGAAACACCATATATTTT.

This chain links TRBV7-2 with TRBJ1-6; TRBD1 matches 7 bases. CDR3 length: 15 amino acids. The germline gives CDR1 SGHTA, CDR2 FQGNSA. The trim removed 3 bases at V and 8 bases at J, leaving 7 bases unmatched. The CDR3 coding sequence is TGTGCCAGCAGCTTCGGGACAGCTGATTATTCACCCCTCCACTTT. It specifies CASSFGTADYSPLHF. The entire variable domain, with the rest obtained from reference TRBV7-2 and TRBJ1-6, is as follows: GAGVSQSPSNKVTEKGKDVELRCDPISGHTALYWYRQSLGQGLEFLIYFQGNSAPDKSGLPSDRFSAERTGGSVSTLTIQRTQQEDSAVYLCASSFGTADYSPLHFGNGTRLTVT.

The J gene is TRBJ1-1, the V gene TRBV3-1 (or the pseudogene TRBV3-2); D is unclear. In germline, CDR1 is LGHDT, CDR2 YNNKEL (reference sequence). The V end was cut by 1 base, the J end by 2 bases, with 8 bases between. The CDR3 sequence is 14 residues long. CDR3 amino acids: CASSQVGGNTEAFF. The CDR3 coding sequence is TGTGCCAGCAGCCAAGTTGGAGGAAACACTGAAGCTTTCTTT.

This clone was counted between two and nine times. The rearrangement links TRBV5-6 to TRBJ1-5, with D hard to call. CDR3 size: 14 residues. Germline V CDR1 and CDR2: SGHDT, YYEEEE. The germline V and J ends were trimmed by 0 bases and 4 bases, with 8 bases remaining between them. The DNA for the CDR3 is TGTGCCAGCAGCTTGGGTGGCACAAATCAGCCCCAGCATTTT. Protein product: CASSLGGTNQPQHF. Variable domain in full (rest from reference TRBV5-6 and TRBJ1-5): DAGVTQSPTHLIKTRGQQVTLRCSPKSGHDTVSWYQQALGQGPQFIFQYYEEEERQRGNFPDRFSGHQFPNYSSELNVNALLLGDSALYLCASSLGGTNQPQHFGDGTRLSIL.

The chain has TRBV25-1 and TRBJ2-7; maybe TRBD2 (7 bases). The CDR3 is made up of 14 amino acids. Germline V gene lookup returns CDR1 MGHDK and CDR2 SYGVNS. V was trimmed by 5 bases and J by 4 bases, leaving 15 bases between them. DNA of the CDR3: TGTGCCAGCAGTCTAAGGGGGGGCGAATACGAGCAGTACTTC. Encoded protein: CASSLRGGEYEQYF.

V and J are TRBV5-1 and TRBJ2-7; 9 bases agree with TRBD1. CDR3 size: 13 residues. In germline, CDR1 is SGHRS, CDR2 YFSETQ. V shed 4 bases, J shed 3 bases, and the junction held 2 bases outside the gene matches. CDR3: CASSRDRVYEQYF. The CDR3 nucleotides are TGCGCCAGCAGCCGGGACAGGGTCTACGAGCAGTACTTC.

The V gene is TRBV7-2, the J gene TRBJ1-6; D is unclear. Per the germline V gene, CDR1 is SGHTA and CDR2 is FQGNSA. This CDR3 is 15 amino acids long. V was trimmed by 1 base and J by 9 bases, leaving 13 bases between them. CDR3 sequence: CASSLDGHGGSPLHF. CDR3 sequence (DNA): TGTGCCAGCAGCTTAGACGGCCACGGCGGTTCACCCCTCCACTTT.

The V call is TRBV5-1, the J call TRBJ2-2, with D perhaps matching TRBD2 (6 bases). The V gene's germline CDR1 is SGHRS and CDR2 YFSETQ. Trimming stripped 7 bases from V and 4 bases from J, with 11 bases between. There are 13 residues in the CDR3. As DNA, the CDR3 is TGCGCCAGCGGGCTAGCGTCCACCGGGGAGCTGTTTTTT. Translated: CASGLASTGELFF.

V usage is TRBV5-1 and J usage is TRBJ2-7, with 10 bases that match TRBD2. This CDR3 is 14 amino acids long. From germline, CDR1 is SGHRS and CDR2 YFSETQ. With V trimmed by 7 bases and J by 0 bases, 4 bases remained unmatched. CDR3 residues: CASHVAGGSYEQYF. The CDR3 region has the DNA TGCGCCAGCCACGTAGCGGGAGGCTCCTACGAGCAGTACTTC.

This clone has only a few counts. The chain uses TRBV6-5 and TRBJ1-3, with D tentatively TRBD1 (6 bases). The V gene's germline CDR1 is MNHEY and CDR2 SVGAGI. With 5 bases removed from V and 2 bases from J, the gap between germline ends came to 13 bases. The CDR3 has 15 amino acids. CDR3 bases: TGTGCCAGCAGTCCAGGGGAAGGGCCTGGAAACACCATATATTTT. Protein: CASSPGEGPGNTIYF.

The V gene is TRBV28, the J gene TRBJ2-3, with a weak D call TRBD2 (6 bases). Germline V gene data show CDR1 as MDHEN and CDR2 as SYDVKM. Trimming shortened V by 3 bases and J by 4 bases, and 11 bases separated the two germline ends. This CDR3 contains 14 residues. The CDR3 loop reads CASSFERRADTQYF. In DNA form, the CDR3 reads TGTGCCAGCAGTTTCGAGAGGAGGGCAGATACGCAGTATTTT.

Written as DNA, the CDR3 is TGCGCCAGCAGCTCCCAACCACTACAGGAACAGTACTTC. Residues: CASSSQPLQEQYF. The V call is TRBV5-1, the J call TRBJ2-4, with D perhaps TRBD1 (5 bases). The CDR3 is 13 amino acids. The germline gives CDR1 SGHRS, CDR2 YFSETQ. The ends were cut back, 3 bases at V and 13 bases at J, with 17 bases in the middle.

The chain couples TRBV2 to TRBJ2-7; tentative D call: TRBD2 (5 bases). CDR1 SNHLY and CDR2 FYNNEI come from the germline V gene. Trimming removed 1 base from V and 6 bases from J, with 10 bases in between. This CDR3 contains 13 residues. The CDR3 coding sequence is TGTGCCAGCAGTGAAGAGTCACGGGGCGAGCAGTACTTC. Translated: CASSEESRGEQYF.

This chain joins TRBV2 and TRBJ2-1, with TRBD2 matching over 7 bases. V was pared by 6 bases and J by 0 bases, with 5 bases of the junction left unmatched. Germline CDR1 SNHLY, CDR2 FYNNEI. CDR3 length equals 15 residues. The CDR3 coding sequence is TGTGCCAGCAGGGAAACTAGCGTCTCCTACAATGAGCAGTTCTTC. It is translated as CASRETSVSYNEQFF. The whole variable domain, filled in from reference TRBV2 and TRBJ2-1, reads EPEVTQTPSHQVTQMGQEVILRCVPISNHLYFYWYRQILGQKVEFLVSFYNNEISEKSEIFDDQFSVERPDGSNFTLKIRSTKLEDSAMYFCASRETSVSYNEQFFGPGTRLTVL.

The CDR3 region is CASSQRGSSTDTQYF. CDR3 nucleotides: TGTGCCAGCAGTCAGAGGGGGTCTAGCACAGATACGCAGTATTTT. V is TRBV7-9 and J is TRBJ2-3; a weak D match, TRBD1 (6 bases). The germline CDR1 and CDR2 sequences are SEHNR and FQNEAQ (reference sequence). This CDR3 spans 15 amino acids. With 6 bases removed from V and 0 bases from J, the gap between germline ends came to 13 bases.

The genes are TRBV21-1 and TRBJ2-1; the listed D gene, TRBD2, was not tested against the DNA. TRBV21-1 is a recognized pseudogene. This CDR3 contains 16 residues. The DNA for the CDR3 is TGTGCCAGCAGCAAACCCCAGCCGAGACTAGCGAACGAGCAGTTCTTC. This translates into CASSKPQPRLANEQFF.